This T cell receptor beta chain was retrieved from a study of human thymus T cells. From germline, CDR1 is MNHEY and CDR2 SVGAGI. CDR3 length: 15 residues. Trimming at V came to 6 bases and at J to 4 bases, leaving 9 bases not matched to a gene. About this clone: The antigen remains unidentified.

Resections from corrective heart surgery supplied the thymus tissue. Healthy Finnish infants undergoing corrective surgery for congenital heart defects were the donors. General observations from the study: Thymic as well as blood repertoires seemed to favor certain V and J genes unevenly. Related research described thymic repertoires that were highly overlapping among unrelated individuals.

Clones were sequenced by immunoSEQ multiplex PCR, and TCRdb holds only the in-frame ones, with some missing. The table includes 70,000 to 75,000 clones, roughly 95% detected once. This receptor was identified in a girl in the first two years of life with a congenital heart defect but otherwise immunologically healthy. Source material: thymus tissue. The chain links TRBV6-5 to TRBJ2-7, with 10 positions matching TRBD1. The CDR3 coding sequence is TGTGCCAGCAGCGTGGGACAGGGGATCGGGTACGAGCAGTACTTC. Amino acids: CASSVGQGIGYEQYF.